This T cell receptor (beta chain) was retrieved from a study of blood T cell repertoires in COVID-19. The germline gives CDR1 SGHAT, CDR2 FQNNGV. The length of the CDR3 is 15 residues. Trimming removed 3 bases from V and 0 bases from J, with 9 bases in between. Some clones are missing from TCRdb's copy, which holds only in-frame ones; the method was immunoSEQ multiplex PCR. Of around 150,000 clones listed, more than 75% are singletons. The sample taken for sequencing was peripheral blood. The genes are TRBV11-2 and TRBJ1-3; the D gene is possibly TRBD1 (5 bases). The receptor was isolated from a man in his late teens or twenties with acute or convalescent COVID-19. In DNA, the CDR3 is TGTGCCAGCAGCTTGACGACAGCCTCTGGAAACACCATATATTTT. As protein: CASSLTTASGNTIYF. Together with reference TRBV11-2 and TRBJ1-3, the CDR3 gives the full variable domain: EAGVAQSPRYKIIEKRQSVAFWCNPISGHATLYWYQQILGQGPKLLIQFQNNGVVDDSQLPKDRFSAERLKGVDSTLKIQPAKLEDSAVYLCASSLTTASGNTIYFGEGSWLTVV.